This T cell receptor (beta chain) stems from a study of shared clonotypes between healthy human individuals. General study points: Sequencing depth was expected to influence donor clonotype sharing. It was observed that roughly 5.1% of naive CD4 clonotypes were shared across a few donors.

CD45RA+ naive and CD45RA-negative memory subsets were separated from CD4+ cells. As for this clone: The antigen is not known.

Sorted-subset replicate PCR reactions were performed with about 190 ng DNA, corresponding to about 30,000 T cell genomes. Clones were read by immunoSEQ multiplex PCR, and TCRdb kept only the in-frame ones, dropping some. The sample shows some 2.3 million clones, just over 90% of them seen only once. Sequenced material: naive CD4+ T cells from PBMCs. Subset of the sample: CD45RA+ positively selected. This sequence originates from a man between 18 and 35 years old in good health. Some clones in this sample may be carry-over from other donors' samples.

This CDR3 reads CASSLLKFEGNGYNEQFF. The CDR3 DNA follows: TGCGCCAGCAGCTTGCTAAAATTTGAGGGAAACGGGTACAATGAGCAGTTCTTC. V usage is TRBV5-1 and J usage is TRBJ2-1, with D possibly TRBD2 on 5 matching bases. Trimming took off 1 base at V and 4 bases at J, with 21 bases between the two ends. Germline CDR1 is SGHRS and CDR2 is YFSETQ. The CDR3 is 18 amino acids.